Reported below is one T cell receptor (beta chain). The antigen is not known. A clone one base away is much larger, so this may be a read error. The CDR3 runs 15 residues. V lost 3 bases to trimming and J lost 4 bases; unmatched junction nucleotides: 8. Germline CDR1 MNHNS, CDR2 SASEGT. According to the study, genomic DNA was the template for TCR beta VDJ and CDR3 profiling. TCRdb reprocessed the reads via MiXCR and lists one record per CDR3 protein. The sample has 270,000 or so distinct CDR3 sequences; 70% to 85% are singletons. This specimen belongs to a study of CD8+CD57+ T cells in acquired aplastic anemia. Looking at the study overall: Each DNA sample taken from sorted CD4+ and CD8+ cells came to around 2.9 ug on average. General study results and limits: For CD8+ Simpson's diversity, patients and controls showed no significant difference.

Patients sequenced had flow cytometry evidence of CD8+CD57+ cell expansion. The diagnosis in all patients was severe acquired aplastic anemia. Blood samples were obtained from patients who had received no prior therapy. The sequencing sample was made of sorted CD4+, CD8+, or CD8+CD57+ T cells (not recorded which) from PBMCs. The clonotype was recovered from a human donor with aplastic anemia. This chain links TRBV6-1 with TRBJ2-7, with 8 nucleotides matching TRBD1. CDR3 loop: CASSDGTGSTYEQYF. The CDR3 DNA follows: TGTGCCAGCAGTGATGGGACAGGATCGACTTACGAGCAGTACTTC.